Listed below are T cell receptor beta chains from one sample, sequenced in a study of Ad26.COV2.S vaccination and SARS-CoV-2 variants. Sequencing used immunoSEQ multiplex PCR; TCRdb keeps in-frame clones, though not all of them. The data hold approximately 410,000 clones, with 92% observed a single time. The material was peripheral blood, obtained in a trial of Ad26.COV2.S vaccine versus placebo. The receptors stem from a person between 18 and 65 years old who received the Ad26.COV2.S COVID-19 vaccine or a placebo. The CDR3 runs from the conserved cysteine through the conserved F or W. The order of the fields is V gene, clone size, J gene, D gene, CDR3 protein, CDR3 DNA. A D gene is named only where the DNA matches it firmly. Some rows have no size entry. The others give once, few or many, or a class for an expanded clone.

TRBV7-2,NA,TRBJ2-7,TRBD2,CASSLRAGGGREQYF,TGTGCCAGCAGCTTAAGGGCGGGGGGAGGAAGGGAGCAGTACTTC
TRBV12-3/TRBV12-4,NA,TRBJ1-1,NA,CASSSTDNTEAFF,TGTGCCAGCAGTTCTACAGATAACACTGAAGCTTTCTTT
TRBV30,NA,TRBJ1-2,NA,CAWSAQSYGYTF,TGTGCCTGGAGTGCCCAGAGCTATGGCTACACCTTC
TRBV7-9,NA,TRBJ1-1,NA,CASSLGGGETGEAFF,TGTGCCAGCAGCTTAGGAGGGGGAGAGACGGGTGAAGCTTTCTTT
TRBV28,NA,TRBJ2-7,NA,CASSTTRGYEQYF,TGTGCCAGCAGTACGACTCGAGGCTACGAGCAGTACTTC
TRBV6-4,NA,TRBJ1-6,NA,CARKRKTLMDGASYNSPLHF,TGTGCCAGAAAACGAAAGACCCTAATGGACGGAGCCTCTTATAATTCACCCCTCCACTTT
TRBV28,once,TRBJ1-1,NA,CASSLVGSNTEAFF,TGTGCCAGCAGTTTAGTGGGCAGCAACACTGAAGCTTTCTTT
TRBV18,NA,TRBJ1-3,NA,CASSPPFTTQDPKRNTIYF,TGTGCCAGCTCACCACCGTTCACTACACAGGATCCTAAAAGGAACACCATATATTTT
TRBV30,NA,TRBJ1-2,NA,CAWSVNSGLNGYYGYTF,TGTGCCTGGAGTGTAAATTCAGGGCTGAACGGATACTATGGCTACACCTTC
TRBV18,few,TRBJ2-5,NA,CASSPRGLGQETQYF,TGTGCCAGCTCACCACGCGGCTTGGGACAAGAGACCCAGTACTTC
TRBV30,once,TRBJ1-1,NA,CAWSPTGQSTTEAFF,TGTGCCTGGAGTCCAACGGGACAATCTACCACTGAAGCTTTCTTT
TRBV9,NA,TRBJ1-3,TRBD1,CASSVGGQAPLSGNTIYF,TGTGCCAGCAGCGTAGGGGGACAGGCGCCCTTAAGTGGAAACACCATATATTTT
TRBV6-5,few,TRBJ1-1,NA,CASSRVPSGNTEAFF,TGTGCCAGCAGCAGGGTACCATCAGGAAACACTGAAGCTTTCTTT
TRBV30,once,TRBJ1-2,NA,CAWRQYYGYTF,TGTGCCTGGAGGCAATACTATGGCTACACCTTC
TRBV6-5,NA,TRBJ1-6,TRBD1,CASSYSDRTGNSPLHF,TGTGCCAGCAGTTACTCCGATCGGACAGGGAACTCACCCCTCCACTTT
TRBV25-1,NA,TRBJ2-2,TRBD1,CASSDRGHTGELFF,TGTGCCAGCAGTGACAGGGGGCACACCGGGGAGCTGTTTTTT
TRBV4-3,NA,TRBJ2-5,NA,CASSQDRGGSETQYF,TGCGCCAGCAGCCAAGATAGAGGAGGGAGCGAGACCCAGTACTTC
TRBV18,NA,TRBJ2-7,NA,CASSPRAGVEQYF,TGTGCCAGCTCACCACGGGCAGGGGTCGAGCAGTACTTC
TRBV4-3,NA,TRBJ1-5,NA,CASSQDYTDSNQPQHF,TGCGCCAGCAGCCAAGATTACACGGATAGCAATCAGCCCCAGCATTTT
TRBV30,few,TRBJ1-3,NA,CAWRTDGNTIYF,TGTGCCTGGAGGACCGACGGAAACACCATATATTTT
TRBV29-1,few,TRBJ2-5,TRBD1,CSVDWQGVPETQYF,TGCAGCGTTGACTGGCAGGGGGTCCCAGAGACCCAGTACTTC
TRBV9,NA,TRBJ2-7,TRBD2,CASSPQGAGGFYEQYF,TGTGCCAGCAGCCCCCAGGGAGCGGGGGGGTTCTACGAGCAGTACTTC
TRBV28,NA,TRBJ2-1,NA,CASKSNYEQFF,TGTGCCAGCAAGTCCAACTATGAGCAGTTCTTC
TRBV6-2/TRBV6-3,NA,TRBJ2-7,NA,CASSDPGAVSYEQYF,TGTGCCAGCAGTGACCCAGGGGCGGTCTCCTACGAGCAGTACTTC
TRBV12-3/TRBV12-4,NA,TRBJ1-5,NA,CASSRPGEQPQHF,TGTGCCAGCAGCCGGCCCGGGGAGCAGCCCCAGCATTTT
TRBV25-1,NA,TRBJ2-1,NA,CASSDTNEQFF,TGTGCCAGCAGTGACACCAATGAGCAGTTCTTC
TRBV3-1/TRBV3-2,NA,TRBJ2-1,NA,CASSQEWGVEQFF,TGTGCCAGCAGCCAAGAGTGGGGGGTTGAGCAGTTCTTC
TRBV30,NA,TRBJ2-5,NA,CAWSLGTETQYF,TGTGCCTGGAGTTTAGGGACAGAGACCCAGTACTTC
TRBV28,NA,TRBJ1-2,NA,CASRETANYGYTF,TGTGCCAGCAGAGAGACAGCAAACTATGGCTACACCTTC
TRBV9,NA,TRBJ2-1,NA,CASSVDSRNEQFF,TGTGCCAGCAGCGTAGACTCCCGCAATGAGCAGTTCTTC
TRBV2,NA,TRBJ2-1,TRBD2,CASRSGTSDVHEQFF,TGTGCCAGCAGGTCCGGGACTAGCGACGTCCATGAGCAGTTCTTC
TRBV5-4,NA,TRBJ2-3,NA,CASSLSVGGYLSSTDTQYF,TGTGCCAGCAGCTTGTCCGTGGGGGGCTACCTCTCTAGCACAGATACGCAGTATTTT
TRBV20-1,NA,TRBJ1-1,NA,CSALGLEAFF,TGCAGTGCCCTGGGACTTGAAGCTTTCTTT
TRBV5-6,NA,TRBJ2-5,TRBD1,CASSWNGQGARETQYF,TGTGCCAGCAGCTGGAACGGACAGGGGGCGCGAGAGACCCAGTACTTC
TRBV15,NA,TRBJ2-1,TRBD2,CATRLAPLNEQFF,TGTGCCACAAGACTAGCGCCCTTAAATGAGCAGTTCTTC
TRBV4-3,NA,TRBJ2-1,TRBD2,CASSPGLAYEQFF,TGCGCCAGCAGCCCGGGACTAGCGTATGAGCAGTTCTTC
TRBV4-1,NA,TRBJ2-1,TRBD2,CASSQERGGAYNEQFF,TGCGCCAGCAGCCAAGAGCGGGGGGGCGCTTACAATGAGCAGTTCTTC